One sample yielded the 32 T cell receptor beta chains listed below, sequenced in a study of CD8 T cells in Susac syndrome (dated by TCRdb to the late 2010s). The library was built by means of the immunoSEQ multiplex PCR assay. RNA was extracted using the RNeasy kit, and about 0.45 to 1 microgram was reverse transcribed with random hexamers. TCRdb applied fastp at Q25 and MiXCR to the public reads, then kept only in-frame beta chains. CDR3 protein duplicates are merged, each entry listing the most common genes and DNA. Within this sample are roughly 400,000 distinct CDR3 sequences, with more than 80% of them counted one time only. The top ten constitute roughly 0.1% of the sample. The sample consisted of CD8+ T cells from PBMCs. The receptors shown here come from a human donor with multiple sclerosis.

The chain is built from TRBV2 and TRBJ1-2; D is unresolved. Trimming removed 10 bases from V and 4 bases from J, with 10 bases in between. CDR1 and CDR2 from the germline V gene are SNHLY and FYNNEI. The CDR3 length is 11 residues. The chain's CDR3 is CATKTLYGYTF. The DNA of the CDR3 is TGTGCCACAAAGACTCTCTATGGCTACACCTTC.

In this sample, this clonotype turned up once. The rearrangement links TRBV4-1 to TRBJ2-1; D unresolved. Trimming left V 1 base short and J 6 bases short, with 16 bases between. The CDR3 is made up of 16 amino acids. CDR1 and CDR2 (germline): MGHRA, YSYEKL. The CDR3 protein is CASSQAPGPSVNEQFF. CDR3 nucleotides: TGCGCCAGCAGCCAAGCCCCGGGTCCCAGCGTCAATGAGCAGTTCTTC.

The DNA for the CDR3 is TGTGCCTGGAGTAGGGCTAGCGGGGTCGGGGATGAGCAGTTCTTC. This gives the protein CAWSRASGVGDEQFF. The chain combines TRBV30 with TRBJ2-1, with 9 bases matching TRBD2. Germline V lookup: CDR1 GTSNPN, CDR2 SVGIG (reference sequence). V lost 2 bases to trimming and J lost 8 bases; unmatched junction nucleotides: 10. The CDR3 length is 15 residues.

The gene calls are TRBV7-9 and TRBJ2-7; 10 bases line up with TRBD1. After removal of 5 bases from V and 3 bases from J, the junction contained 4 bases not matched to a gene. The CDR3 sequence is 14 residues long. The germline gives CDR1 SEHNR, CDR2 FQNEAQ (reference sequence). The CDR3 DNA sequence: TGTGCCAGCAGCACATGGACAGGGGGCTACGAGCAGTACTTC. Its translation is CASSTWTGGYEQYF.

This rearrangement joins TRBV30 to TRBJ1-1; possibly TRBD1 for D (5 bases). The CDR3 has 13 amino acids. CDR1 and CDR2 (germline): GTSNPN, SVGIG (reference sequence). Trimming took 1 base from V and 6 from J, leaving 12 bases between them. The CDR3: CAWSEGRWAEAFF. The CDR3 nucleotides read TGTGCCTGGAGTGAGGGACGGTGGGCTGAAGCTTTCTTT.

The V and J genes are TRBV7-9 and TRBJ1-4; D unclear. The germline V and J ends were trimmed by 4 bases and 1 base, with 13 bases remaining between them. CDR1 SEHNR and CDR2 FQNEAQ come from the germline V gene (reference sequence). The CDR3 has 16 residues. The CDR3 nucleotides read TGTGCCAGCAGCTGGCCCGAGGACGGAACTAATGAAAAACTGTTTTTT. Translating gives CASSWPEDGTNEKLFF.

V is TRBV9 and J is TRBJ1-3; tentatively, D is TRBD1 (6 bases). The V gene lost 4 bases and the J gene lost 2 bases, with 10 bases spanning the gap. The CDR3 spans 14 residues. Per germline, CDR1 SGDLS and CDR2 YYNGEE. For the CDR3, the DNA is TGTGCCAGCAGCTACTCAGGGGCTGGAAACACCATATATTTT. It translates to CASSYSGAGNTIYF. Full variable domain (missing parts from reference TRBV9 and TRBJ1-3): DSGVTQTPKHLITATGQRVTLRCSPRSGDLSVYWYQQSLDQGLQFLIQYYNGEERAKGNILERFSAQQFPDLHSELNLSSLELGDSALYFCASSYSGAGNTIYFGEGSWLTVV.

The V gene is TRBV27, the J gene TRBJ1-3; unclear D gene. The V and J ends lost 5 bases and 0 bases respectively, with 8 bases between them. Germline-derived CDR1 and CDR2 are MNHEY and SMNVEV (reference sequence). This CDR3 has 14 residues. The CDR3 bases are TGTGCCAGCAGTCCTACGGGCTCTGGAAACACCATATATTTT. It yields the protein CASSPTGSGNTIYF.

J is TRBJ2-2 and V is TRBV5-1; D remains unclear. The CDR3 contains 14 residues. The V and J ends lost 0 bases and 4 bases respectively, with 7 bases between them. The germline V gene has CDR1 SGHRS and CDR2 YFSETQ. This CDR3 is CASSLGTSTGELFF. For the CDR3, the DNA is TGCGCCAGCAGCTTGGGAACCTCCACCGGGGAGCTGTTTTTT.

The rearrangement uses TRBV2 and TRBJ1-1; D remains unclear. The CDR3 is 13 amino acids. Germline-derived CDR1 and CDR2 are SNHLY and FYNNEI. Trimming took 3 bases from V and 6 from J, leaving 11 bases between them. In nucleotides, the CDR3 is TGTGCCAGCAGTGACGCGGGTCCCCCTGAAGCTTTCTTT. As protein: CASSDAGPPEAFF.

This clonotype was counted once. The chain combines TRBV9 with TRBJ1-1; a possible D gene is TRBD1 (6 bases). Trimming shortened V by 3 bases and J by 6 bases, and 12 bases separated the two germline ends. CDR3 length: 13 amino acids. Germline V gives CDR1 SGDLS, CDR2 YYNGEE. DNA of the CDR3: TGTGCCAGCAGCGACGACAGGATCCCTGAAGCTTTCTTT. It encodes CASSDDRIPEAFF. Drawing the rest from reference TRBV9 and TRBJ1-1, the complete variable domain is DSGVTQTPKHLITATGQRVTLRCSPRSGDLSVYWYQQSLDQGLQFLIQYYNGEERAKGNILERFSAQQFPDLHSELNLSSLELGDSALYFCASSDDRIPEAFFGQGTRLTVV.

The V and J genes are TRBV4-2 and TRBJ2-7; D is ambiguous. The CDR3 covers 14 residues. The germline CDR1 and CDR2 sequences are LGHNA and YNFKEQ. V lost 4 bases and J lost 3, with 13 bases in between. The CDR3 loop is CASSPKSDVYEQYF. CDR3 bases: TGTGCCAGCAGCCCCAAATCGGACGTCTACGAGCAGTACTTC.

V and J are TRBV5-1 and TRBJ2-2; a possible D gene is TRBD2 (7 bases). The CDR3 is 16 amino acids. The V end lost 4 bases, the J end lost 6 bases, and 19 bases lay between the germline ends. CDR1 is SGHRS and CDR2 is YFSETQ in the germline V gene. CDR3 bases: TGCGCCAGCAGCGGCTGGGCGGGGGCGTCGTCCGGGGAGCTGTTTTTT. Its protein is CASSGWAGASSGELFF.

The chain carries TRBV30 and TRBJ2-2; no clear D gene. This CDR3 is built from 13 residues. The germline gives CDR1 GTSNPN, CDR2 SVGIG (reference sequence). V was clipped by 4 bases and J by 4 bases, with 10 bases between them. Here the CDR3 reads CAWIPTGTGELFF. CDR3 coding DNA: TGTGCCTGGATCCCCACGGGCACCGGGGAGCTGTTTTTT.

V usage is TRBV12-3 or TRBV12-4 and J usage is TRBJ1-2; weak D call: TRBD1 (5 bases). The V gene lost 7 bases and the J gene lost 0 bases, with 15 bases spanning the gap. CDR3 size: 15 residues. The CDR3 here is CASTLTTDANYGYTF. In nucleotides, the CDR3 is TGTGCCAGCACTCTTACGACAGACGCTAACTATGGCTACACCTTC.

The chain uses TRBV11-2 and TRBJ2-1; no definite D call. The CDR3 extends over 15 amino acids. Germline CDR1 and CDR2: SGHAT and FQNNGV. Trimming left V 1 base short and J 6 bases short, with 13 bases between. CDR3 region: CASSLGQTLSNEQFF. CDR3 DNA sequence: TGTGCCAGCAGCTTAGGTCAGACTTTGTCCAATGAGCAGTTCTTC.

This clonotype was counted only a few times. The chain combines TRBV7-3 with TRBJ2-7; D is perhaps TRBD2 (6 bases). The CDR3 is made up of 15 amino acids. In germline, CDR1 is SGHTA, CDR2 FQGTGA. Trimming cost V 1 base and J 2 bases, with 12 bases left between them. The CDR3 nucleotides read TGTGCCAGCAGCTTAATCGGGGGAGGACCCTACGAGCAGTACTTC. Protein sequence: CASSLIGGGPYEQYF.

This clonotype was detected a few times. This chain joins TRBV28 and TRBJ2-2, with 7 bases identical to TRBD1. The CDR3 spans 15 residues. J gave up 1 base and V 4 bases, and 3 bases lay outside the gene matches. Germline V lookup: CDR1 MDHEN, CDR2 SYDVKM. CDR3 residues: CASSSRDRNTGELFF. CDR3 sequence (DNA): TGTGCCAGCAGTTCCCGGGACAGGAACACCGGGGAGCTGTTTTTT.

The V gene is TRBV11-2, the J gene TRBJ2-5; 11 nucleotides agree with TRBD1. Looked up from germline, CDR1 is SGHAT and CDR2 is FQNNGV. The CDR3 length is 18 residues. Losses at the gene ends were 5 bases for V and 4 bases for J; bases not matched to a gene: 15. The CDR3 DNA follows: TGTGCCAGCAGCCCGAACTCCTGGGACAGGGGGGATCTAGAGACCCAGTACTTC. It encodes CASSPNSWDRGDLETQYF. The full variable domain, completed using reference TRBV11-2 and TRBJ2-5, is EAGVAQSPRYKIIEKRQSVAFWCNPISGHATLYWYQQILGQGPKLLIQFQNNGVVDDSQLPKDRFSAERLKGVDSTLKIQPAKLEDSAVYLCASSPNSWDRGDLETQYFGPGTRLLVL.

The chain links TRBV12-3 or TRBV12-4 to TRBJ1-4; 7 nucleotides line up with TRBD1. This CDR3 has 17 residues. V trimming: 2 bases; J trimming: 6 bases; junction bases outside the gene matches: 12. The CDR3 loop is CASSLKGAGEEYEKLFF. The CDR3 coding sequence is TGTGCCAGCAGTTTAAAGGGGGCAGGGGAGGAGTATGAAAAACTGTTTTTT.

The gene calls are TRBV30 and TRBJ2-7; D is unresolved. V lost 4 bases to trimming and J lost 0 bases, with 7 bases between them. The V gene's germline CDR1 is GTSNPN and CDR2 SVGIG (reference sequence). This CDR3 has 12 amino acids. The DNA for the CDR3 is TGTGCCTGGACAGCTGACTCCTACGAGCAGTACTTC. It yields the protein CAWTADSYEQYF.

The chain carries TRBV7-9 and TRBJ1-1; D is ambiguous. The V and J ends lost 4 bases and 2 bases respectively, with 5 bases between them. In germline, CDR1 is SEHNR, CDR2 FQNEAQ (reference sequence). This CDR3 is 12 amino acids long. CDR3 nucleotide sequence: TGTGCCAGCAGCTCAATCAACACTGAAGCTTTCTTT. Residues: CASSSINTEAFF.

J is TRBJ1-1 and V is TRBV4-1, with TRBD1 matching over 9 bases. V shed 4 bases and J 3 bases; nucleotides not matched to a gene: 9. CDR1 is MGHRA and CDR2 is YSYEKL in the germline V gene. The CDR3 has 16 residues. Here the CDR3 reads CASSPKQGAWDTEAFF. The CDR3 bases are TGCGCCAGCAGCCCGAAACAGGGGGCATGGGACACTGAAGCTTTCTTT.

The rearrangement links TRBV20-1 to TRBJ2-3; TRBD2 matches at 12 bases. Trimming at V came to 6 bases and at J to 5 bases, leaving 3 bases not matched to a gene. Germline V lookup: CDR1 DFQATT, CDR2 SNEGSKA (reference sequence). This CDR3 spans 13 amino acids. The CDR3 DNA reads as TGCAGTGCCCGACTAGCGGGAGTAGATACGCAGTATTTT. Residues: CSARLAGVDTQYF.

This chain connects TRBV28 to TRBJ2-1, with 11 bases fitting TRBD2. Germline CDR1 and CDR2: MDHEN and SYDVKM. The length of the CDR3 is 15 residues. V was clipped by 4 bases and J by 5 bases; unmatched bases: 4. CDR3 nucleotides: TGTGCCAGCAGTTCCACTAGCGGGGGTAACAATGAGCAGTTCTTC. This sequence encodes CASSSTSGGNNEQFF. The variable domain in full, completed from reference TRBV28 and TRBJ2-1, reads DVKVTQSSRYLVKRTGEKVFLECVQDMDHENMFWYRQDPGLGLRLIYFSYDVKMKEKGDIPEGYSVSREKKERFSLILESASTNQTSMYLCASSSTSGGNNEQFFGPGTRLTVL.

This clonotype was seen just once. The chain couples TRBV20-1 to TRBJ1-5, with D possibly matching TRBD1 (5 bases). The CDR3 contains 14 residues. The V end lost 5 bases, the J end lost 4 bases, and 15 bases lay between the germline ends. In germline, CDR1 is DFQATT, CDR2 SNEGSKA (reference sequence). The CDR3 here is CSAFTGVKNQPQHF. The CDR3 DNA is TGCAGTGCTTTTACGGGGGTTAAAAATCAGCCCCAGCATTTT.

V and J are TRBV6-2 or TRBV6-3 and TRBJ2-3; D not certain. Germline-derived CDR1 and CDR2 are MNHEY and SVGEGT. The ends were cut back, 10 bases at V and 0 bases at J, with 20 bases in the middle. The CDR3 totals 16 residues. CDR3 sequence reads: CATMIPARSSTDTQYF. DNA for the CDR3: TGTGCCACCATGATACCGGCAAGATCTAGCACAGATACGCAGTATTTT.

V and J are TRBV18 and TRBJ1-5; 8 nucleotides align to TRBD1. Germline CDR1 reads KGHSH; CDR2 reads LQKENI. CDR3 length: 16 amino acids. V dropped 3 bases and J dropped 1; count of bases not matched to a gene: 5. This CDR3 reads CASSPTGGWSNQPQHF. DNA of the CDR3: TGTGCCAGCTCACCCACAGGGGGTTGGAGCAATCAGCCCCAGCATTTT.

This chain connects TRBV6-5 to TRBJ2-2; the D gene is possibly TRBD1 (5 bases). This CDR3 has 14 amino acids. V lost 5 bases, J lost 0 bases, and 7 bases lay in between. Germline loops: CDR1 MNHEY, CDR2 SVGAGI. The CDR3 DNA reads as TGTGCCAGCAGTCAGGGATCGAACACCGGGGAGCTGTTTTTT. The encoded protein is CASSQGSNTGELFF.

The genes are TRBV5-1 and TRBJ1-3; TRBD1 aligns across 9 bases. The germline V gene has CDR1 SGHRS and CDR2 YFSETQ. V was pared by 4 bases and J by 2 bases, with 10 bases of the junction left unmatched. There are 17 residues in the CDR3. The CDR3 nucleotides read TGCGCCAGCAGCGCGGAACAGGGGGCCCCTCCTGGAAACACCATATATTTT. Its translation is CASSAEQGAPPGNTIYF.

This chain joins TRBV19 and TRBJ2-3, with D hard to call. The CDR3 spans 14 residues. Germline values: CDR1 LNHDA, CDR2 SQIVND (reference sequence). Trimming left V 5 bases short and J 6 bases short, with 15 bases between. This CDR3 reads CASSPSESADTQYF. DNA of the CDR3: TGTGCCAGTAGTCCCAGCGAGTCAGCGGATACGCAGTATTTT.

This clonotype has only one observation. This chain joins TRBV10-1 and TRBJ1-2; no clear D gene. Per germline, CDR1 WNHNN and CDR2 SYGVQD (reference sequence). V was cut by 6 bases and J by 8 bases, with 7 bases left in between. The CDR3 totals 10 residues. This chain's CDR3 is CASSSWGYTF. The CDR3 nucleotides are TGCGCCAGCAGCAGTTGGGGCTACACCTTC.